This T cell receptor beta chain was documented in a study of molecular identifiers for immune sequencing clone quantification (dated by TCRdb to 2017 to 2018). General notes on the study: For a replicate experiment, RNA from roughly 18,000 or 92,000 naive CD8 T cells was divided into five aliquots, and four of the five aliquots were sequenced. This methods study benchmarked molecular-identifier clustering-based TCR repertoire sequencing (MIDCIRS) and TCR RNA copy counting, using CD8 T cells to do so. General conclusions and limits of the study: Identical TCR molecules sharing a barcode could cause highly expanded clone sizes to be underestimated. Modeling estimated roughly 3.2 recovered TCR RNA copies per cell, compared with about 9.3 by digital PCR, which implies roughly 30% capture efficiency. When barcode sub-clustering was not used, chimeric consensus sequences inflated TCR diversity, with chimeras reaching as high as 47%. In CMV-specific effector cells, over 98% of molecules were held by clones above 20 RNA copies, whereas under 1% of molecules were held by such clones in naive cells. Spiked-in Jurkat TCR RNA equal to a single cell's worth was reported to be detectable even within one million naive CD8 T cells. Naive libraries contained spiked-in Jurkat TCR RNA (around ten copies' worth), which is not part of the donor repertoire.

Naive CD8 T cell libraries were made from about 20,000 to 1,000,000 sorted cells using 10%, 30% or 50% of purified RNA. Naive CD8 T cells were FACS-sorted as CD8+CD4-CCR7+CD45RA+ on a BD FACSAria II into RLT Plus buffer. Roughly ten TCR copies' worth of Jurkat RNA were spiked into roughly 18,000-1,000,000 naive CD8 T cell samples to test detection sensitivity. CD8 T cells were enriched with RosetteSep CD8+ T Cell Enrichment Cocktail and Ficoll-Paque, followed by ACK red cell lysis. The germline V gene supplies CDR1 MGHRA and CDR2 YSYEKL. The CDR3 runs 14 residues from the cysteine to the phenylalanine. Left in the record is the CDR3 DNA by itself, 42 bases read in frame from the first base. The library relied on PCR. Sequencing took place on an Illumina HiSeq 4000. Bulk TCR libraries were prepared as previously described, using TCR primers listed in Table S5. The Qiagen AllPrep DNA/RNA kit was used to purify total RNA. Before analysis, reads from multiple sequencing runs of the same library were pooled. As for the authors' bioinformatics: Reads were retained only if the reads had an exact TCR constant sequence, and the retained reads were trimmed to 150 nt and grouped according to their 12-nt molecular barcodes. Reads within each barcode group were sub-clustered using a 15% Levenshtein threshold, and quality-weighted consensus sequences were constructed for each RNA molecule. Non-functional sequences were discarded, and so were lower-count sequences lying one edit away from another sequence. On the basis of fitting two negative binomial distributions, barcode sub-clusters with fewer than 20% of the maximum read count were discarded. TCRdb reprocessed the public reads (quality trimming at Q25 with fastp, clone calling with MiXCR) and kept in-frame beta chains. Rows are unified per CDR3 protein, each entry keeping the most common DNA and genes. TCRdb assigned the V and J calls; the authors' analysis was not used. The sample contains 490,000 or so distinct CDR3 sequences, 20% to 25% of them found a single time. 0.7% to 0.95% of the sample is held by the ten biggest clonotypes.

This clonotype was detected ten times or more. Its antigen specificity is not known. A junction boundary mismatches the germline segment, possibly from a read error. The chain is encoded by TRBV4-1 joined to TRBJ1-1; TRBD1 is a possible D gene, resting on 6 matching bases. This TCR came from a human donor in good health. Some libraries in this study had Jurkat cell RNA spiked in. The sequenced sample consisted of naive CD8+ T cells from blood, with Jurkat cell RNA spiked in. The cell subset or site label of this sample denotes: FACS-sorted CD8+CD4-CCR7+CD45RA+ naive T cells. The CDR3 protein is CASSPQGLNTEAFF. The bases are TGTGCCAGCAGCCCACAGGGACTTAACACTGAAGCTTTCTTT.